This T cell receptor beta chain was sequenced for a study of cytomegalovirus exposure and HLA in healthy donors. Concerning this clone: The antigen remains undetermined.

V shed 0 bases, J shed 2 bases, and the junction held 9 bases outside the gene matches. The CDR3 runs to 17 residues. Germline CDR1 LNHNV, CDR2 YYDKDF (reference sequence). A multiplex PCR was run with 60 Vbeta primers and 13 Jbeta primers. Assay: immunoSEQ multiplex PCR; the TCRdb copy retains only in-frame clones and omits some. The sample carries approximately 100,000 clones, around three quarters recorded once. Overall study results and limits: Highly shared variants forming one cluster were likely a sequencing artifact. It was reported in a later analysis that an Asian-associated ancestry cluster showed fewer N-insertions than the roughly 670-donor mean. In vitro assays verified that a few CMV-associated chains recognized CMV antigens specifically.

CMV serostatus data were not documented for this donor. The receptor comes from a human donor in good health. Sequences were obtained from PBMCs. The genes are TRBV15 and TRBJ2-7; 8 bases map to TRBD1. CDR3 sequence reads: CATSRDSSPDRAYEQYF. The CDR3 bases are TGTGCCACCAGCAGAGATTCGTCCCCGGACAGGGCCTACGAGCAGTACTTC.